These 22 T cell receptor beta chains were sequenced from one sample in a study of CD8 T cells in ankylosing spondylitis (dated by TCRdb to 2016 to 2017). The library was built by means of 5' RACE. These reads were obtained on an Illumina HiSeq 2500. TCRdb trimmed the raw reads at Q25, called clones with MiXCR and kept productive beta chains. CDR3 protein sequences are deduplicated, and each keeps its most common genes and DNA. In all, the sample holds about 130,000 distinct CDR3 sequences, and roughly 8.8% of those were seen once. The leading ten clones occupy 3.3% of the sample. The sample was blood, either unsorted or a sorted T cell fraction (not recorded which). All receptors come from a male donor with ankylosing spondylitis or in good health (not recorded which).

This clonotype was recorded many times. This sequence joins TRBV20-1 and TRBJ1-2; D is perhaps TRBD1 (5 bases). V was clipped by 0 bases and J by 5 bases, with 13 bases between them. Germline V lookup: CDR1 DFQATT, CDR2 SNEGSKA (reference sequence). The CDR3 consists of 14 residues. Written as DNA, the CDR3 is TGCAGTGCTAGAGATGCCCAGGGAGTATATGGCTACACCTTC. It is translated as CSARDAQGVYGYTF.

In its sample, this clonotype was seen a few times. V usage is TRBV12-3 or TRBV12-4 and J usage is TRBJ2-1; 7 bases are shared with TRBD2. The junction had 7 bases not matched to a gene; V was cut back by 7 bases and J by 7 bases. This CDR3 has 13 amino acids. CDR3: CASTERDLNEQFF. The CDR3 nucleotides read TGTGCCAGCACGGAGCGGGATTTGAATGAGCAGTTCTTC.

This clonotype was seen ten or more times. This CDR3 reads CSVSRAGASYEQYF. The CDR3 coding sequence is TGCAGCGTTTCTAGGGCAGGGGCTTCCTACGAGCAGTACTTC. The chain links TRBV29-1 to TRBJ2-7; D perhaps matches TRBD1 (6 bases). The CDR3 contains 14 residues. V was pared by 5 bases and J by 1 base, with 15 bases between. The germline gives CDR1 SQVTM, CDR2 ANQGSEA.

This chain connects TRBV10-3 to TRBJ2-7, with D perhaps TRBD1 (5 bases). Germline V lookup: CDR1 ENHRY, CDR2 SYGVKD. CDR3 length: 13 amino acids. The V end was cut by 3 bases, the J end by 5 bases, with 11 bases between. The CDR3 reads CAISDSLGHEQYF. CDR3 sequence (DNA): TGTGCCATCAGTGACAGTTTGGGGCACGAGCAGTACTTC.

This clonotype has a handful of counts. The chain joins TRBV5-6 to TRBJ2-1, with 9 bases identical to TRBD2. The length of the CDR3 is 16 residues. Germline V gene lookup returns CDR1 SGHDT and CDR2 YYEEEE. Germline trimming cut 4 bases from V and 9 bases from J; bases unmatched to any gene: 14. The DNA of the CDR3 is TGTGCCAGCAGCACACCTAGCGGGGAGGTCCGGGGTGAGCAGTTCTTC. This encodes CASSTPSGEVRGEQFF.

This clonotype was seen many times. The chain links TRBV12-3 or TRBV12-4 to TRBJ1-1; TRBD1 is a possible D gene (5 bases). Trimming shortened V by 0 bases and J by 11 bases, and 13 bases separated the two germline ends. This CDR3 is 13 amino acids long. The CDR3 region is CASSLARGGGAFF. CDR3 DNA sequence: TGTGCCAGCAGTTTAGCACGCGGCGGGGGTGCTTTCTTT.

This clonotype was detected only a few times. The chain employs TRBV7-9 and TRBJ2-7; possibly TRBD1 for D (5 bases). V was clipped by 6 bases and J by 4 bases, with 13 bases between them. In germline, CDR1 is SEHNR, CDR2 FQNEAQ (reference sequence). The CDR3 sequence is 13 residues long. The CDR3, as DNA: TGTGCCAGCAGACCACGGACATCGTACGAGCAGTACTTC. Residues: CASRPRTSYEQYF.

This clonotype occurred many times. Here the CDR3 DNA reads TGTGCCAGCAGCCAAAACCCAGCGGGAAACACCATATATTTT. This encodes CASSQNPAGNTIYF. This chain connects TRBV9 to TRBJ1-3, with D unresolved. Germline loops: CDR1 SGDLS, CDR2 YYNGEE. This CDR3 has 14 residues. The ends were cut back, 4 bases at V and 4 bases at J, with 12 bases in the middle.

The rearrangement uses TRBV4-2 and TRBJ2-7; 7 nucleotides line up with TRBD1. From germline, CDR1 is LGHNA and CDR2 YNFKEQ. The CDR3 covers 15 residues. V gave up 4 bases and J gave up 4 bases; unmatched junction bases: 10. CDR3 protein: CASSPPGQGQYEQYF. The CDR3 nucleotides read TGTGCCAGCAGCCCCCCCGGCCAGGGACAGTACGAGCAGTACTTC.

The V gene is TRBV15, the J gene TRBJ2-3, with unresolved D. V dropped 1 base and J dropped 1 base, with 15 bases sitting between them. This CDR3 is built from 17 residues. Per the germline V gene, CDR1 is LNHNV and CDR2 is YYDKDF (reference sequence). CDR3: CATSRVFTTPGTDTQYF. The CDR3 bases are TGTGCCACCAGCAGAGTATTTACTACCCCGGGCACAGATACGCAGTATTTT.

This clonotype was seen at least ten times. The chain couples TRBV20-1 to TRBJ1-6; 9 nucleotides line up with TRBD1. There are 14 residues in the CDR3. The V gene end was trimmed by 1 base and the J gene end by 7 bases; junction bases not matched to a gene: 2. Per the germline V gene, CDR1 is DFQATT and CDR2 is SNEGSKA (reference sequence). CDR3 residues: CSARVGQGNSPLHF. The CDR3 DNA sequence: TGCAGTGCTAGAGTTGGACAGGGGAATTCACCCCTCCACTTT.

This sequence joins TRBV7-9 and TRBJ2-1; 10 bases map to TRBD2. The CDR3 totals 14 residues. Germline V lookup: CDR1 SEHNR, CDR2 FQNEAQ (reference sequence). V trimming: 5 bases; J trimming: 9 bases; junction bases outside the gene matches: 7. This chain's CDR3 is CASSGTSGMVEQFF. The DNA of the CDR3 is TGTGCCAGCAGCGGCACTAGCGGGATGGTTGAGCAGTTCTTC.

In this sample, this clonotype turned up many times. The gene calls are TRBV21-1 and TRBJ2-7. TRBV21-1 is shown as a pseudogene. This CDR3 comprises 12 residues. CDR3 sequence: CASSRLRVEQYF. CDR3 nucleotide sequence: TGTGCCAGCAGCAGACTCAGAGTCGAGCAGTACTTC.

The genes are TRBV7-2 and TRBJ2-5; 10 bases fit TRBD2. The CDR3 length is 14 residues. CDR1 and CDR2 from the germline V gene are SGHTA and FQGNSA. J was trimmed by 7 bases and V by 5 bases; bases with no gene match: 7. CDR3 residues: CASSQREGFGTQYF. CDR3 nucleotide sequence: TGTGCCAGCAGCCAGCGGGAGGGTTTTGGGACCCAGTACTTC.

This clonotype has a count of ten or more. The chain joins TRBV20-1 to TRBJ2-7; 9 nucleotides agree with TRBD2. Germline-derived CDR1 and CDR2 are DFQATT and SNEGSKA (reference sequence). The V gene end was trimmed by 5 bases and the J gene end by 2 bases; junction bases not matched to a gene: 7. The CDR3 consists of 14 residues. The CDR3 DNA reads as TGCAGTGCTGCCGGGACTAGCAGAACCTACGAGCAGTACTTC. It translates to CSAAGTSRTYEQYF.

This clonotype has ten or more counts. CDR3 region: CASSRRQNTGELFF. CDR3 DNA: TGTGCCAGTAGTAGGAGACAGAACACCGGGGAGCTGTTTTTT. This rearrangement joins TRBV19 to TRBJ2-2; no clear D gene. From germline, CDR1 is LNHDA and CDR2 SQIVND (reference sequence). Trimming took off 4 bases at V and 1 base at J, with 7 bases between the two ends. The CDR3 spans 14 residues.

This clonotype was picked up many times. The J gene is TRBJ2-3, the V gene TRBV21-1; no check of the table's D call, TRBD1, against the DNA was made. TRBV21-1 is classified as a pseudogene. This CDR3 spans 17 amino acids. The CDR3 loop is CASSKVERDNGTDTQYF. The CDR3 DNA reads as TGTGCCAGCAGCAAAGTGGAAAGGGACAATGGCACAGATACGCAGTATTTT.

This clonotype has just a few counts. The rearrangement uses TRBV15 and TRBJ2-1; the match to TRBD2 covers 7 bases. Germline CDR1 LNHNV, CDR2 YYDKDF (reference sequence). This CDR3 has 16 amino acids. With 1 base clipped from V and 2 bases from J, the junction kept 5 bases outside the gene matches. The CDR3 here is CATSRGLAVAYNEQFF. The CDR3, as DNA: TGTGCCACCAGCAGAGGCCTAGCGGTGGCCTACAATGAGCAGTTCTTC.

The chain carries TRBV15 and TRBJ2-7; D is perhaps TRBD2 (6 bases). The CDR3 extends over 16 amino acids. Deletions cut 0 bases from V and 0 bases from J, with 12 bases between. Per germline, CDR1 LNHNV and CDR2 YYDKDF (reference sequence). The CDR3 reads CATSREGTRSSYEQYF. In nucleotides, the CDR3 is TGTGCCACCAGCAGAGAAGGGACTCGGAGCTCCTACGAGCAGTACTTC.

This clonotype showed up many times. The rearrangement joins TRBV5-5 to TRBJ1-2; D possibly corresponds to TRBD1 (5 bases). The CDR3 sequence is 14 residues long. V was pared by 4 bases and J by 7 bases, with 17 bases between. CDR1 and CDR2 from the germline V gene are SGHKS and YYEKEE (reference sequence). Written as DNA, the CDR3 is TGTGCCAGCAGCATCGGGGGAACTATACGTGGCTACACCTTC. Protein product: CASSIGGTIRGYTF.

This clonotype was seen at least ten times. The chain links TRBV5-1 to TRBJ2-3; 14 bases map to TRBD2. Germline assignment: CDR1 SGHRS and CDR2 YFSETQ. V was clipped by 4 bases and J by 5 bases; unmatched bases: 9. The CDR3 covers 17 residues. The CDR3 bases are TGCGCCAGCAGCACCAGACTAGCGGGAGGGCCAGGAGATACGCAGTATTTT. Residues: CASSTRLAGGPGDTQYF. The variable domain in full, completed from reference TRBV5-1 and TRBJ2-3, reads KAGVTQTPRYLIKTRGQQVTLSCSPISGHRSVSWYQQTPGQGLQFLFEYFSETQRNKGNFPGRFSGRQFSNSRSEMNVSTLELGDSALYLCASSTRLAGGPGDTQYFGPGTRLTVL.

This clonotype was observed at least ten times. The gene calls are TRBV20-1 and TRBJ2-5, with 7 bases aligning to TRBD1. This CDR3 region has 13 residues. The germline CDR1 and CDR2 sequences are DFQATT and SNEGSKA (reference sequence). V dropped 3 bases and J dropped 4; count of bases not matched to a gene: 5. The CDR3 protein is CSASYRGRETQYF. DNA for the CDR3: TGCAGTGCTAGTTACAGGGGCCGAGAGACCCAGTACTTC.